This T cell receptor (beta chain) was sequenced in a study of blood T cell repertoires in COVID-19. The CDR3 has 17 amino acids. CDR1 and CDR2 from the germline V gene are SGHNT and YENEEA. Trimming stripped 5 bases from V and 6 bases from J, with 25 bases between. The data were produced by immunoSEQ multiplex PCR, yet TCRdb's version contains in-frame clones alone and is incomplete. The data show some 170,000 clones, approximately 87% seen once. The sample consisted of peripheral blood. The chain uses TRBV11-3 and TRBJ2-5; D is perhaps TRBD2 (7 bases). The clonotype was recovered from a woman in her 70s with COVID-19, enrolled during active disease. The CDR3 is CASSPKAGGREWKTQYF. The CDR3 DNA reads TGTGCCAGCAGCCCAAAGGCTGGGGGGCGGGAGTGGAAGACCCAGTACTTC. Complete variable domain (other parts from reference TRBV11-3 and TRBJ2-5): EAGVVQSPRYKIIEKKQPVAFWCNPISGHNTLYWYLQNLGQGPELLIRYENEEAVDDSQLPKDRFSAERLKGVDSTLKIQPAELGDSAVYLCASSPKAGGREWKTQYFGPGTRLLVL.